The clone carrying this T cell receptor beta chain was recorded a few times. The antigen is not known. This record comes from a study of regulatory dendritic cells for organ transplantation. Method: immunoSEQ multiplex PCR; TCRdb's copy keeps in-frame clones and lacks some. Of about 12,000 clones listed, approximately 56% are singletons. Sorted subsets were CFSE-labeled and cultured less than six days with allogeneic dendritic cells. Memory T cells were CD45RO+, naive were CD45RA+, sorted by FACS. The CDR3 is 19 residues long. Material: naive CD8+ T cells from blood cultured with dendritic cells. Subset: CD45RA+ naive T cells. The chain carries TRBV21-1 and TRBJ2-1; the D segment call TRBD1 is taken from the table without a DNA check. TRBV21-1 has pseudogene status. This receptor was taken from a human donor in good health. As DNA, the CDR3 is TGTGCCAGCAGCAAGGTGGACAGGGGGTTTGAGGAATCCTACAATGAGCAGTTCTTC. Translation: CASSKVDRGFEESYNEQFF.